Following are 17 T cell receptor beta chains from one sample sequenced in a study of identical twins. TCRdb used MiXCR to reprocess the 5' RACE reads, holding one entry per CDR3 protein. Altogether around 680,000 distinct CDR3 sequences are present, over 8.5% being singletons, with the ten largest covering roughly 0.97%. The same specimen was also included in a second study, on yellow fever vaccine responses in identical twins.

Sequences were obtained from PBMCs. The receptors originated from a woman under 30 in good health.

The table lists this clonotype with many counts. The junction departs from the called germline gene at one end, perhaps through a read error. The J gene is TRBJ2-7, the V gene TRBV5-1; D is undetermined. Germline V gene lookup returns CDR1 SGHRS and CDR2 YFSETQ. The CDR3 covers 12 residues. This CDR3 reads CASSLGTYEQYF. The CDR3, as DNA: TGTGCCAGCAGCTTAGGAACCTACGAGCAGTACTTC. Full variable domain (outside the CDR3, taken from reference TRBV5-1 and TRBJ2-7): KAGVTQTPRYLIKTRGQQVTLSCSPISGHRSVSWYQQTPGQGLQFLFEYFSETQRNKGNFPGRFSGRQFSNSRSEMNVSTLELGDSALYLCASSLGTYEQYFGPGTRLTVT.

This clonotype was detected many times. One end of the junction fails to match germline, which may point to a read error. This sequence joins TRBV5-1 and TRBJ1-5, with D possibly being TRBD1 (5 bases). The CDR3 is 14 amino acids. Germline lookup yields CDR1 SGHRS and CDR2 YFSETQ. CDR3 residues: CASSPDSSNQPQHF. The CDR3 nucleotides read TGTGCCAGCAGCCCCGACAGTAGCAATCAGCCCCAGCATTTT.

This clonotype was found a few times. This chain joins TRBV28 and TRBJ2-7; no firm D call. This CDR3 is built from 14 residues. Trimming stripped 5 bases from V and 6 bases from J, with 17 bases between. CDR1 is MDHEN and CDR2 is SYDVKM in the germline V gene. The CDR3 region has the DNA TGTGCCAGCAGTCAAACCTCCGACGGAGCCGAGCAGTACTTC. Protein sequence: CASSQTSDGAEQYF.

This clonotype was seen only a few times. The chain has TRBV28 and TRBJ2-1, with D maybe TRBD2 (6 bases). The V end was cut by 6 bases, the J end by 6 bases, with 21 bases between. Germline assignment: CDR1 MDHEN and CDR2 SYDVKM. The CDR3 sequence is 16 residues long. The CDR3 reads CASSPGTPTYGNEQFF. CDR3 sequence (DNA): TGTGCCAGCAGCCCCGGGACTCCCACCTACGGCAATGAGCAGTTCTTC. The full variable domain, with the rest looked up from reference TRBV28 and TRBJ2-1, is DVKVTQSSRYLVKRTGEKVFLECVQDMDHENMFWYRQDPGLGLRLIYFSYDVKMKEKGDIPEGYSVSREKKERFSLILESASTNQTSMYLCASSPGTPTYGNEQFFGPGTRLTVL.

V usage is TRBV5-1 and J usage is TRBJ1-3; D ambiguous. CDR3 length equals 15 residues. In germline, CDR1 is SGHRS, CDR2 YFSETQ. V lost 0 bases, J lost 2 bases, and 9 bases lay in between. The CDR3 spells CASSLAGQTGNTIYF. The CDR3, as DNA: TGCGCCAGCAGCTTGGCCGGTCAGACTGGAAACACCATATATTTT.

The rearrangement joins TRBV20-1 to TRBJ2-2; D remains unclear. The V end was cut by 7 bases, the J end by 1 base, with 10 bases between. CDR1 DFQATT and CDR2 SNEGSKA come from the germline V gene (reference sequence). The CDR3 totals 13 residues. The CDR3: CSVVPKNTGELFF. As DNA, the CDR3 is TGCAGTGTCGTCCCGAAGAACACCGGGGAGCTGTTTTTT.

The chain carries TRBV29-1 and TRBJ2-3; 10 bases line up with TRBD2. This CDR3 comprises 15 residues. Germline V gene sequence: CDR1 SQVTM, CDR2 ANQGSEA. Unmatched junction bases numbered 9, after V lost 3 bases and J lost 6 bases. CDR3 nucleotide sequence: TGCAGCGTTGAGGAGCGGGGGGGCCGGTTTGATACGCAGTATTTT. Its protein is CSVEERGGRFDTQYF.

This clonotype occurred a few times. The J gene is TRBJ2-7, the V gene TRBV3-1; 9 bases are a match to TRBD2. CDR3 length: 16 amino acids. Germline CDR1 reads LGHDT; CDR2 reads YNNKEL (reference sequence). The ends lost 0 bases at V and 2 bases at J; junction bases unmatched: 5. CDR3 DNA sequence: TGTGCCAGCAGCCAAGATCTGGGACTAGCCGCCTACGAGCAGTACTTC. Amino acids: CASSQDLGLAAYEQYF.

The rearrangement links TRBV7-2 to TRBJ2-5; D unclear. The length of the CDR3 is 13 residues. Looked up from germline, CDR1 is SGHTA and CDR2 is FQGNSA. The V end was cut by 6 bases, the J end by 5 bases, with 13 bases between. CDR3 nucleotides: TGTGCCAGCAGGCCGATGGGCCGGGAGACCCAGTACTTC. Protein: CASRPMGRETQYF.

This clonotype showed up just a few times. V gene TRBV9 combines with J gene TRBJ1-4, with 11 bases identical to TRBD1. The V gene's germline CDR1 is SGDLS and CDR2 YYNGEE. This CDR3 has 17 amino acids. The J segment lost 0 bases and the V segment lost 4 bases, leaving 5 bases of the junction unmatched. Here the CDR3 reads CASSSRGQGATNEKLFF. CDR3 coding DNA: TGTGCCAGCAGCTCCCGGGGACAGGGGGCAACTAATGAAAAACTGTTTTTT.

This sequence joins TRBV6-5 and TRBJ2-4, with D possibly TRBD2 on 7 matching bases. With 2 bases removed from V and 5 bases from J, the gap between germline ends came to 13 bases. The CDR3 spans 15 residues. The germline V gene encodes CDR1 MNHEY and CDR2 SVGAGI. The CDR3 protein is CASSYGGAGENIQYF. The CDR3 DNA follows: TGTGCCAGCAGTTACGGGGGGGCGGGGGAAAACATTCAGTACTTC.

This clonotype was counted between two and nine times. The chain couples TRBV14 to TRBJ2-3; D remains unclear. The CDR3 length is 12 residues. V lost 3 bases and J 5 bases, leaving 6 bases between the germline ends. CDR1 and CDR2 from the germline V gene are SGHDN and FVKESK. CDR3 loop: CASSQTLDTQYF. CDR3 DNA: TGTGCCAGCAGCCAGACCCTAGATACGCAGTATTTT.

This clonotype was recorded a few times. This chain's CDR3 is CASSARQGSQPQHF. Written as DNA, the CDR3 is TGTGCCAGCAGCGCGAGACAGGGTTCTCAGCCCCAGCATTTT. The V call is TRBV2, the J call TRBJ1-5, with 7 bases identical to TRBD1. V gave up 6 bases and J gave up 6 bases; unmatched junction bases: 8. Germline V gives CDR1 SNHLY, CDR2 FYNNEI. The CDR3 is 14 residues long.

There are a few counts of this clonotype. The rearrangement links TRBV28 to TRBJ2-2; D is unresolved. Germline CDR1 and CDR2: MDHEN and SYDVKM. The CDR3 consists of 15 residues. Trimming took off 6 bases at V and 0 bases at J, with 11 bases between the two ends. CDR3 in amino acids: CASSPSSANTGELFF. As DNA, the CDR3 is TGTGCCAGCAGCCCTTCCAGCGCGAACACCGGGGAGCTGTTTTTT.

This chain joins TRBV28 and TRBJ2-7; maybe TRBD1 (6 bases). V was pared by 8 bases and J by 3 bases, with 23 bases between. The length of the CDR3 is 16 residues. Germline CDR1 is MDHEN and CDR2 is SYDVKM. This chain's CDR3 is CASSALPWTANYEQYF. The CDR3, as DNA: TGTGCCAGCTCCGCTCTCCCCTGGACAGCCAACTACGAGCAGTACTTC.

This clonotype was detected a few times. The chain recombines TRBV9 with TRBJ2-1, with a tentative D call TRBD2 (7 bases). The CDR3 spans 17 residues. The V end was cut by 0 bases, the J end by 8 bases, with 21 bases between. From germline, CDR1 is SGDLS and CDR2 YYNGEE. CDR3 DNA sequence: TGTGCCAGCAGCGTAGACCCTCCGGGGGGCCTTTTCCATGAGCAGTTCTTC. This codes for CASSVDPPGGLFHEQFF. The full variable domain, completed using reference TRBV9 and TRBJ2-1, is DSGVTQTPKHLITATGQRVTLRCSPRSGDLSVYWYQQSLDQGLQFLIQYYNGEERAKGNILERFSAQQFPDLHSELNLSSLELGDSALYFCASSVDPPGGLFHEQFFGPGTRLTVL.

This clonotype was counted a few times. The rearrangement links TRBV27 to TRBJ2-2, with D possibly being TRBD2 (5 bases). The CDR3 spans 13 residues. Germline values: CDR1 MNHEY, CDR2 SMNVEV (reference sequence). Trimming took 5 bases from V and 7 from J, leaving 11 bases between them. CDR3 region: CASSGTRVGELFF. The CDR3 DNA reads as TGTGCCAGCAGTGGTACTAGGGTCGGGGAGCTGTTTTTT.